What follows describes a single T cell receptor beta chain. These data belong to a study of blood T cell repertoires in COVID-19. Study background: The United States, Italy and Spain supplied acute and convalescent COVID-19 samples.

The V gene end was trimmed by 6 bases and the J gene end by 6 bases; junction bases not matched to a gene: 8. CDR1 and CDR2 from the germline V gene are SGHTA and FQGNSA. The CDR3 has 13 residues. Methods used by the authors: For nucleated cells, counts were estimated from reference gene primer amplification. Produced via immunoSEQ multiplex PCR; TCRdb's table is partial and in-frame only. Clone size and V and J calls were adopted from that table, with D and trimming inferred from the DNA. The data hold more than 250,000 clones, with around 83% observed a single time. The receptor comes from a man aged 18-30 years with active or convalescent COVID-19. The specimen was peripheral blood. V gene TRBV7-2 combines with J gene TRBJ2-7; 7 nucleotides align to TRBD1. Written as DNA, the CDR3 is TGTGCCAGCAGAACCGACAGGGTGGGCGAGCAGTACTTC. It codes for CASRTDRVGEQYF.